Listed here are 2 T cell receptor beta chains from one sample, sequenced in a study of blood T cell repertoires in COVID-19. Produced via immunoSEQ multiplex PCR; TCRdb's table is partial and in-frame only. The sample shows around 140,000 clones, more than 75% of them seen only once. Sequencing used PBMCs or T cells enriched from blood (not recorded which). Receptor source: a woman aged 50 to 60 who had recovered from COVID-19.

J is TRBJ2-1 and V is TRBV6-1, with D perhaps TRBD2 (5 bases). The V end was cut by 0 bases, the J end by 1 base, with 7 bases between. The CDR3 is 15 residues long. In germline, CDR1 is MNHNS, CDR2 SASEGT. The CDR3: CASSEAPGSYNEQFF. The DNA of the CDR3 is TGTGCCAGCAGTGAAGCCCCGGGATCCTACAATGAGCAGTTCTTC.

About this clone: One end of the junction varies from germline; a read error may be responsible. The chain couples TRBV2 to TRBJ2-7, with D tentatively TRBD2 (7 bases). Germline CDR1 reads SNHLY; CDR2 reads FYNNEI. This CDR3 spans 13 amino acids. DNA of the CDR3: TGTGCCAGCAGTATCCTAGAGGGGGGGGCCTCCCACTTC. This codes for CASSILEGGASHF. Filled out from reference TRBV2 and TRBJ2-7, the complete variable domain reads EPEVTQTPSHQVTQMGQEVILRCVPISNHLYFYWYRQILGQKVEFLVSFYNNEISEKSEIFDDQFSVERPDGSNFTLKIRSTKLEDSAMYFCASSILEGGASHFGPGTRLTVT.